These 2 T cell receptor beta chains were sequenced from one sample in a study of blood T cells in healthy people across ages. Through a sample-barcoded 5' primer and a J-beta primer mix, a second PCR was run for about 7 to 12 cycles. TCRdb reprocessed the 5' RACE reads via MiXCR and lists one record per CDR3 protein. Among about 570,000 distinct CDR3 sequences listed, 25% to 30% were seen once. Sequenced input: blood. These TCRs come from a woman in her sixties or seventies in good health.

This clonotype was observed a few times. CDR3 in amino acids: CASSLGLGTGDEQYF. The DNA for the CDR3 is TGCGCCAGCAGCTTGGGCCTGGGAACGGGAGACGAGCAGTACTTC. The gene calls are TRBV5-1 and TRBJ2-7; the D gene is possibly TRBD2 (6 bases). The germline V and J ends were trimmed by 0 bases and 5 bases, with 15 bases remaining between them. The CDR3 is 15 amino acids. CDR1 is SGHRS and CDR2 is YFSETQ in the germline V gene. Full variable domain (missing parts from reference TRBV5-1 and TRBJ2-7): KAGVTQTPRYLIKTRGQQVTLSCSPISGHRSVSWYQQTPGQGLQFLFEYFSETQRNKGNFPGRFSGRQFSNSRSEMNVSTLELGDSALYLCASSLGLGTGDEQYFGPGTRLTVT.

This clonotype was counted between two and nine times. This chain connects TRBV5-1 to TRBJ1-6; tentative D call: TRBD1 (5 bases). Per germline, CDR1 SGHRS and CDR2 YFSETQ. The CDR3 runs to 14 residues. Trimming shortened V by 5 bases and J by 6 bases, and 12 bases separated the two germline ends. The CDR3 loop reads CASRLDSGNSPLHF. The CDR3 coding sequence is TGCGCCAGCAGATTAGACAGCGGTAATTCACCCCTCCACTTT.